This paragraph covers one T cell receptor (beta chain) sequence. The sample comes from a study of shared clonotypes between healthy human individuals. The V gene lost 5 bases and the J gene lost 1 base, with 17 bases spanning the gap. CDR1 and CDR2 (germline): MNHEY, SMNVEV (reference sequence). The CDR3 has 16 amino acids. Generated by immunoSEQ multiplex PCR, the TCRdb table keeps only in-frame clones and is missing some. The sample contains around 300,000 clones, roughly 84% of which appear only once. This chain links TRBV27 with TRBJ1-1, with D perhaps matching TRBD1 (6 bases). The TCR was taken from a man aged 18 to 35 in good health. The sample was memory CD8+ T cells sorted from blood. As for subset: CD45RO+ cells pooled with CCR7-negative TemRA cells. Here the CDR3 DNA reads TGTGCCAGCAGTCCTAGCAGGGGCGAAAGGAACACTGAAGCTTTCTTT. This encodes CASSPSRGERNTEAFF.